A single sample is the source of the 12 T cell receptor beta chains below, sequenced in a study of blood T cell repertoires in COVID-19. Generated by immunoSEQ multiplex PCR, the TCRdb table keeps only in-frame clones and is missing some. The sample records about 47,000 clones, 65% to 85% being singletons. What was sequenced was peripheral blood. These receptors all come from a man aged 45-65 years with acute or convalescent COVID-19.

The gene calls are TRBV19 and TRBJ2-1, with TRBD2 matching over 8 bases. V lost 6 bases to trimming and J lost 3 bases; unmatched junction nucleotides: 7. CDR1 is LNHDA and CDR2 is SQIVND in the germline V gene (reference sequence). This CDR3 is built from 15 residues. For the CDR3, the DNA is TGTGCCAGTAGGTTTGCTAGCGGGCACTACAATGAGCAGTTCTTC. It specifies CASRFASGHYNEQFF.

V and J are TRBV19 and TRBJ1-2; D is perhaps TRBD1 (5 bases). The CDR3 totals 14 residues. The ends were cut back, 4 bases at V and 8 bases at J, with 17 bases in the middle. Germline CDR1 reads LNHDA; CDR2 reads SQIVND (reference sequence). For the CDR3, the DNA is TGTGCCAGTAGTACCCAACCAGGGCTTCTGGGCTACACCTTC. This gives the protein CASSTQPGLLGYTF.

This sequence joins TRBV4-1 and TRBJ1-6; D gene ambiguous. The germline V and J ends were trimmed by 0 bases and 7 bases, with 7 bases remaining between them. Per the germline V gene, CDR1 is MGHRA and CDR2 is YSYEKL. This CDR3 is built from 14 residues. In DNA, the CDR3 is TGCGCCAGCAGCCAAGATCCCCGGAATTCACCCCTCCACTTT. Protein product: CASSQDPRNSPLHF.

The chain has TRBV5-4 and TRBJ1-3, with TRBD1 identical over 7 bases. Germline V gene lookup returns CDR1 SGHNT and CDR2 YYREEE (reference sequence). V lost 4 bases, J lost 2 bases, and 9 bases stayed unmatched. The CDR3 loop spans 16 amino acids. The CDR3 is CASSLKTGSTGNTIYF. CDR3 DNA sequence: TGTGCCAGCAGCCTAAAGACAGGGTCAACTGGAAACACCATATATTTT.

V is TRBV30 and J is TRBJ1-6; 10 bases line up with TRBD1. This CDR3 region has 14 residues. Germline assignment: CDR1 GTSNPN and CDR2 SVGIG (reference sequence). V shed 5 bases and J 9 bases; nucleotides not matched to a gene: 7. The CDR3 sequence is CAWVAGTGVSPLHF. In nucleotides, the CDR3 is TGTGCCTGGGTTGCGGGGACAGGGGTTTCACCCCTCCACTTT.

This chain uses TRBV24-1 with TRBJ2-3; 7 bases are shared with TRBD1. The CDR3 is 16 amino acids. Germline CDR1 and CDR2: KGHDR and SFDVKD. Trimming cost V 6 bases and J 1 base; bases outside gene matches: 9. This CDR3 reads CATSHGYRGGTDTQYF. CDR3 bases: TGTGCCACCAGTCACGGTTACAGGGGCGGCACAGATACGCAGTATTTT.

The chain combines TRBV4-1 with TRBJ1-2; D remains unclear. The germline V and J ends were trimmed by 0 bases and 5 bases, with 13 bases remaining between them. Germline values: CDR1 MGHRA, CDR2 YSYEKL. This CDR3 comprises 15 residues. In DNA form, the CDR3 reads TGCGCCAGCAGCCAAGATGTAGCGACAAATTATGGCTACACCTTC. Its protein product is CASSQDVATNYGYTF.

The rearrangement links TRBV3-1 (or the pseudogene TRBV3-2) to TRBJ2-3; 7 bases line up with TRBD2. V was clipped by 1 base and J by 13 bases; unmatched bases: 8. The CDR3 consists of 13 residues. Germline V gene data show CDR1 as LGHDT and CDR2 as YNNKEL (reference sequence). CDR3 sequence: CASSQVRAGEKYF. The CDR3 DNA reads as TGTGCCAGCAGCCAAGTGAGGGCGGGGGAAAAGTATTTT.

The chain is built from TRBV7-2 and TRBJ1-2; 11 nucleotides match TRBD1. From germline, CDR1 is SGHTA and CDR2 FQGNSA. The junction had 11 bases not matched to a gene; V was cut back by 3 bases and J by 8 bases. The CDR3 runs 16 residues. In nucleotides, the CDR3 is TGTGCCAGCAGCTTCCCGCGGGGACAGGGGGGAGAAGGCTACACCTTC. This codes for CASSFPRGQGGEGYTF.

The rearrangement links TRBV9 to TRBJ2-1, with 7 bases matching TRBD1. The ends lost 0 bases at V and 5 bases at J; junction bases unmatched: 5. Germline CDR1 SGDLS, CDR2 YYNGEE. This CDR3 is 15 amino acids long. As DNA, the CDR3 is TGTGCCAGCAGCGTAGCCGGACAGGAGAACAATGAGCAGTTCTTC. Translating gives CASSVAGQENNEQFF.

The V and J genes are TRBV6-6 and TRBJ2-2, with D maybe TRBD1 (5 bases). The V gene lost 7 bases and the J gene lost 0 bases, with 9 bases spanning the gap. The germline V gene encodes CDR1 MNHNY and CDR2 SVGAGI (reference sequence). CDR3 length: 14 amino acids. CDR3 amino acids: CASTDRTNTGELFF. In DNA, the CDR3 is TGTGCCAGCACCGACAGAACGAACACCGGGGAGCTGTTTTTT.

V is TRBV18 and J is TRBJ2-2; 7 nucleotides line up with TRBD1. Trimming took 6 bases from V and 4 from J; bases not matched to a gene: 8. Germline CDR1 is KGHSH and CDR2 is LQKENI. The CDR3 sequence is 15 residues long. CDR3 loop: CASSGQLPSTGELFF. As DNA, the CDR3 is TGTGCCAGCTCGGGACAGCTACCATCCACCGGGGAGCTGTTTTTT.